This T cell receptor beta chain was sequenced for a study of CD8+ T cells in alopecia areata. Study as a whole: Oral tofacitinib, 5 to 10 mg twice daily, was given in an open-label trial. Whole-study findings and limits: Sharing of TCRs across patients appeared less clear than in mice, possibly for HLA-related reasons.

Concerning this clone itself: Antigen specificity is unknown.

The V gene lost 5 bases and the J gene lost 1 base, with 15 bases spanning the gap. In germline, CDR1 is GTSNPN, CDR2 SVGIG (reference sequence). The CDR3 runs to 15 residues. The study team obtained lesional scalp punch biopsies and peripheral blood from alopecia areata patients. Separation by sorting yielded CD4+ and CD8+ T cells from PBMCs. Extracted RNA was reverse transcribed, and the resulting cDNA served as sequencing template. Assay: immunoSEQ multiplex PCR; the TCRdb copy retains only in-frame clones and omits some. The sample contains some 180,000 clones, roughly 59% of which appear only once.

The chain recombines TRBV30 with TRBJ1-5; possible D gene TRBD1, 5 bases. This sequence was found in a human donor with alopecia areata. Here the sequenced sample was CD4+ T cells sorted from blood, taken at week 0. The CDR3 reads CAWGQGTESNQPQHF. CDR3 DNA: TGTGCCTGGGGCCAAGGGACCGAGAGCAATCAGCCCCAGCATTTT.